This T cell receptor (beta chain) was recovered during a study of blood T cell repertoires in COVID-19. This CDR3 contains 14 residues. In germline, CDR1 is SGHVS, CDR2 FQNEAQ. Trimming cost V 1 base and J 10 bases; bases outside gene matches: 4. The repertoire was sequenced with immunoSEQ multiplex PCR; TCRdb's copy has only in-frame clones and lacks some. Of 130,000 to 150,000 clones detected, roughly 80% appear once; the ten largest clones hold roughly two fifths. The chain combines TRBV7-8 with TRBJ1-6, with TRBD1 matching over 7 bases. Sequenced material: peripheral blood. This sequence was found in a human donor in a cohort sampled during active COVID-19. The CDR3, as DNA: TGTGCCAGCAGCTTAGACAGGGGAAGCTCACCCCTCCACTTT. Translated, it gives CASSLDRGSSPLHF.